This T cell receptor (beta chain) was profiled in a study of blood T cell repertoires in COVID-19. Germline V gene lookup returns CDR1 SGDLS and CDR2 YYNGEE. The CDR3 sequence is 16 residues long. V lost 3 bases and J 0 bases, leaving 13 bases between the germline ends. Some clones are missing from TCRdb's copy, which holds only in-frame ones; the method was immunoSEQ multiplex PCR. This sample has about 46,000 clones, with 87% found just once. Input material: peripheral blood. The rearrangement links TRBV9 to TRBJ2-1, with D possibly matching TRBD2 (6 bases). This sequence originates from a human donor in a cohort sampled during active COVID-19. CDR3 in DNA: TGTGCCAGCAGCGACCACGGGGGACCCTCCTACAATGAGCAGTTCTTC. Protein sequence: CASSDHGGPSYNEQFF.